The sequence of this T cell receptor beta chain was determined in a study of T cell clusters in autoimmune cytopenias. Roughly 38,000 genome equivalents of blood DNA were amplified for TRB. CDR3 length: 13 residues. Germline V gene data show CDR1 as MNHEY and CDR2 as SVGEGT. Study-level results: TRB repertoire shifts in secondary cytopenia and chronic lymphocytic leukemia mostly reflected lymphoma, not autoimmunity. No experiment has yet validated the function of the T cell clusters defined in silico. Clustering suggested that physiological T cell clusters were missing in primary autoimmune cytopenia patients.

This clonotype is identified as medium-sized (0.01 to 0.1%) from frequency. No antigen is known for it. TRB was amplified by touch-down multiplex PCR, primer pools A and B combined. TCRdb reprocessed the multiplex PCR reads, keeping one entry per CDR3 protein, no DNA. The repertoire table contains 2,500 to 3,000 distinct CDR3 sequences. The same sample was also studied in work on T cell repertoires in aging, cancer and after chemotherapy. As that study records: The repertoire data cannot show anything about immunological memory following chemotherapy.

The sequencing sample was made of peripheral blood. The chain couples TRBV6-2 or TRBV6-3 to TRBJ2-5; TCRdb picks TRBD2, but there is no DNA to check that call. The source is a human donor in good health. CDR3 sequence: CASARGGVETQYF.